A selection of T cell receptor beta chains follows, all from one sample in a study of blood T cells in healthy people across ages. Each CDR3 protein is one row after TCRdb ran MiXCR on the 5' RACE reads. The data show approximately 690,000 distinct CDR3 sequences, with roughly 41% seen just once and approximately 31% held by the top ten. Sequences were obtained from blood. These receptors were collected from a man older than 75 in good health. Both conserved end residues are part of each CDR3. D genes are given only for firm matches. Some rows mark clone size as missing; the rest say once, few, many or name a class of expanded clone.

>NA|TRBD2|TRBV11-3|TRBJ2-5
TGTGCTAGCAGCTTTGGCGGGAGGGGAGAGACCCGGTACTTC
CASSFGGRGETRYF
>NA|NA|TRBV27|TRBJ1-1
TGTGCCAGCAATGGAGACAGACTGAACACTGAAGCTTTCTTT
CASNGDRLNTEAFF
>few|NA|TRBV28|TRBJ1-2
TGTGCCAGCAGCACGGGAGGGTACGGCTATGGCTACACCTTC
CASSTGGYGYGYTF
>NA|TRBD1|TRBV6-1|TRBJ1-2
TGTGCCAGCAGTGAAGCGCGTCAGGGGGTTGGTGGCTACACCTTC
CASSEARQGVGGYTF
>NA|TRBD2|TRBV20-1|TRBJ2-5
TGCAGTGCCCCGATGGGGGGATATGCGGGGGGGACCCAGTACTTC
CSAPMGGYAGGTQYF
>NA|NA|TRBV7-2|TRBJ1-5
TGTGCCAGCGCGGGGGCGGGGAATCAGCCCCAGCATTTT
CASAGAGNQPQHF
>NA|NA|TRBV12-3/TRBV12-4|TRBJ2-1
NA
CASSFLAGRGNEQFF
>many|NA|TRBV29-1|TRBJ1-4
TGCAGCGGAAGGTTGGGAGCTAATGAAAAACTGTTTTTT
CSGRLGANEKLFF
>few|NA|TRBV27|TRBJ2-6
TGTGCCAGCAGTACCAGGGGACCTGGGGCCAACGTCCTGACTTTC
CASSTRGPGANVLTF
>many|NA|TRBV6-2/TRBV6-3|TRBJ2-6
TGTGCCAGCAGTTATCCAGGCTCTGGGGCCAACGTCCTGACTTTC
CASSYPGSGANVLTF
>few|NA|TRBV4-2|TRBJ1-1
TGTGCCAGCAGCCAAGATCAGGGTAGGAACACTGAAGCTTTCTTT
CASSQDQGRNTEAFF
>NA|NA|TRBV2|TRBJ2-5
TGTGCCAGCAGTGAATGGGAGACCCAGTACTTC
CASSEWETQYF
>NA|NA|TRBV7-2|TRBJ2-3
TGTGCCAGCAGCCCCCGGGGTAGCGGACTATCCACAGATACGCGGTATTTT
CASSPRGSGLSTDTRYF
>NA|TRBD1|TRBV27|TRBJ1-2
TGTGCCAGCAGTTCCCTCCGGACAGGGGGTAACTATGGCTACACCTTC
CASSSLRTGGNYGYTF
>NA|NA|TRBV19|TRBJ2-5
TGTGCCAGTAGAAATCCGGGGGGCGCGAGAAATGAGCAGTACTTC
CASRNPGGARNEQYF
>NA|NA|TRBV12-3/TRBV12-4|TRBJ2-3
TGTGCCAGCAGTCCCCGACGAGTCGCGGGGAGACGGAGACGCGATACGCAGTATTTT
CASSPRRVAGRRRRDTQYF
>few|TRBD2|TRBV11-3|TRBJ2-5
TGTGCCAGCAGCCTGGGACTAGCGGGAGTTCACCGAGAGACCCAGTACTTC
CASSLGLAGVHRETQYF
>NA|NA|TRBV3-1|TRBJ2-1
TGTGCCAGCAGCCATACCTCGGGGGACAATGAGCAGTTCTTC
CASSHTSGDNEQFF
>NA|TRBD1|TRBV6-6|TRBJ2-7
TGTGCCAGCAGTTTGGGGGACAGGAGACCCTACGAGCAGTACTTC
CASSLGDRRPYEQYF
>NA|TRBD1|TRBV2|TRBJ2-3
TGTGCCAGCAGTGAAGTACAGGGGGCTAGCACAGATACGCAGTATTTT
CASSEVQGASTDTQYF
>NA|NA|TRBV12-3/TRBV12-4|TRBJ2-4
TGTGCCAGCAGTTTTGGACAATCTTCCAAGAACATTCAGTACTTC
CASSFGQSSKNIQYF
>few|NA|TRBV12-3/TRBV12-4|TRBJ2-5
TGTGCCAGCAGTTTAACCCAAGGGCGAGAGACCCAGTACTTC
CASSLTQGRETQYF
>NA|TRBD1|TRBV9|TRBJ2-1
TGTGCCAGCAGCGTAGAGGGACAGGGAGGGAATGAGCAGTTCTTC
CASSVEGQGGNEQFF
>NA|NA|TRBV6-6|TRBJ2-3
NA
CASSSSTSGSTDTQYF
>NA|TRBD1|TRBV20-1|TRBJ2-7
TGCAGTGCTAGGGGTACCGGGACAGGACAACAAAATGAGCAGTACTTC
CSARGTGTGQQNEQYF
>once|NA|TRBV5-1|TRBJ2-1
TGCGCCAGCAGCTTGGACGGCGGAGGCCCTTACAATGAGCAGTTCTTC
CASSLDGGGPYNEQFF
>few|TRBD2|TRBV6-5|TRBJ2-7
TGTGCCAGCACTGGCGGGGGGGCCTACGAGCAGTACTTC
CASTGGGAYEQYF
>NA|TRBD1|TRBV5-4|TRBJ1-1
TGTGCTAGCAGCACCAAAGAGGGGGCATGGACTGAAGCTTTCTTT
CASSTKEGAWTEAFF
>few|NA|TRBV7-8|TRBJ1-4
TGTGCCAGCAGCTTTAATGATGGAAAACTGTTTTTT
CASSFNDGKLFF
>many|TRBD2|TRBV28|TRBJ2-1
TGTGCCAGCACCCTGGGGGGGGGAGGTCGTCCCAACAATGAGCAGTTCTTC
CASTLGGGGRPNNEQFF
>NA|NA|TRBV6-6|TRBJ1-2
TGTGTCAGCAACGGGAATAATAACTATGGCTTCACCTTC
CVSNGNNNYGFTF
>few|NA|TRBV18|TRBJ2-7
TGTGCCAGCTCTCCCGGGCAGGGGTTATCCTACGAGCAGTACTTC
CASSPGQGLSYEQYF
>many|TRBD2|TRBV12-3/TRBV12-4|TRBJ2-3
TGTGCCAGCAGCCAGAGCGGGGGGGCAACAGATACGCAGTATTTT
CASSQSGGATDTQYF
>NA|TRBD1|TRBV20-1|TRBJ2-1
TGCAGTGCTAGGAAGGGGGCGGGCGGTTCGAATGAGCAGTTCTTC
CSARKGAGGSNEQFF
>few|NA|TRBV20-1|TRBJ2-1
TGCAGTGCAGAGCGGACTGATGAGCAGTTCTTC
CSAERTDEQFF
>few|TRBD1|TRBV18|TRBJ2-1
TGTGCCAGCTCACCACTTCCGGGACAGCAGCAGTTCTTC
CASSPLPGQQQFF
>NA|NA|TRBV13|TRBJ2-7
TGTGCCAGCTCCAGGGCCCCAACCTACGAGCAGTACTTC
CASSRAPTYEQYF
>few|NA|TRBV20-1|TRBJ2-3
TGCAGTGCTAGCCCGCCCCCCTACAACTCAGATACGCAGTATTTT
CSASPPPYNSDTQYF
>few|NA|TRBV7-2|TRBJ2-6
TGTGCCAGCAGCTTAGTGGGCTTTCCGATGACTTTC
CASSLVGFPMTF
>NA|TRBD1|TRBV28|TRBJ2-3
TGTGCCAGCAGCGTCGGGACAGGGGCTTCGACAGATACGCAGTATTTT
CASSVGTGASTDTQYF
>NA|TRBD2|TRBV13|TRBJ2-4
TGTGCCAGCAGCCGTGTCGGGACTAGCGGGAACCCATTGTGGAACATTCAGTACTTC
CASSRVGTSGNPLWNIQYF
>NA|NA|TRBV7-2|TRBJ2-4
TGTGCCAGCAGCTTTCAGAGAAACATTCAGTACTTC
CASSFQRNIQYF
>many|NA|TRBV4-2|TRBJ2-3
TGTGCCAGCAGCCCTCCGGGACCAAAGTCGTATTTT
CASSPPGPKSYF
>once|NA|TRBV5-1|TRBJ2-7
TGCGCCAGCAGCTCCGGGACGGTAAACTCCTACAATGAGCAGTACTTC
CASSSGTVNSYNEQYF
>NA|NA|TRBV7-3|TRBJ1-1
TGTGCCAGCAGCTTAACCGGTCGCGGATACACTGAAGCTTTCTTT
CASSLTGRGYTEAFF
>few|NA|TRBV20-1|TRBJ2-6
TGCAGTGCTAGAGGTATTGGCAAAGCTGGGGCCAACGTCCTGACTTTC
CSARGIGKAGANVLTF
>NA|NA|TRBV5-6|TRBJ2-6
TGTGCCAGCAGCTTTAGGACCGGGGCCAACGTCCTGACTTTC
CASSFRTGANVLTF
>NA|TRBD2|TRBV28|TRBJ2-1
TGTGCCAGCAACGACCCTAAGGGCGGGAGGGCCAATGAGCAGTTCTTC
CASNDPKGGRANEQFF
>NA|NA|TRBV7-8|TRBJ2-3
TGTGCCAGCAGCTTACGGGGCGGGGCTCCCACAGATACGCAGTATTTT
CASSLRGGAPTDTQYF
>few|TRBD1|TRBV7-2|TRBJ1-2
TGTGCCAGCAGCTTGGGACCGACAGGGGGAGGCTACACCTTC
CASSLGPTGGGYTF
>NA|NA|TRBV5-1|TRBJ2-1
TGCGCCAGCAGCCCTTCCTCGGCAGGGGCTATACACGAGCAGTTCTTC
CASSPSSAGAIHEQFF
>few|TRBD2|TRBV7-2|TRBJ2-7
TGTGCCAGCAGCTTAGGGCGGGAGTACGACGAGCAGTACTTC
CASSLGREYDEQYF
>NA|NA|TRBV18|TRBJ2-7
TGTGCCAGCTCACCACCGGGGCCTCACTACGAGCAGTACTTC
CASSPPGPHYEQYF
>few|NA|TRBV7-2|TRBJ2-5
TGTGCCAGCAGCTTCTACCTTGACAGGACGGTGGAGACCCAGTACTTC
CASSFYLDRTVETQYF
>few|NA|TRBV6-5|TRBJ2-1
TGTGCCAGCAGTTACGATTGGGGGGGCGGCAATGAGCAGTTCTTC
CASSYDWGGGNEQFF
>NA|NA|TRBV28|TRBJ2-1
TGTGCCAGCAGTTTAGGCAGGGACCCCTACAATGAGCAGTTCTTC
CASSLGRDPYNEQFF